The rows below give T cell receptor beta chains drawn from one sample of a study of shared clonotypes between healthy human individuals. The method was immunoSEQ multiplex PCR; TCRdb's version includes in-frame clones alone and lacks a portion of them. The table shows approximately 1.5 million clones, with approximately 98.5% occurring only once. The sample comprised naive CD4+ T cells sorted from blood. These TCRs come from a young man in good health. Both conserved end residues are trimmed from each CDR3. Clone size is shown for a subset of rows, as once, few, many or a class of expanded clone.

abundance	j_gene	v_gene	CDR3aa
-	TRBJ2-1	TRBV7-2	ASSSAKGPPYNEQF
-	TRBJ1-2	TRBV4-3	ASSQDRGAGYGYT
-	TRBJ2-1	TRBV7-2	ASSLDGLDHNEQF
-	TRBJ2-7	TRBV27	ASSPTGTGVAVLYYEQY
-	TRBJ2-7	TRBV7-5	VRNSHAYEQY
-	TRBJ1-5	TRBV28	ASSPNYSNQPQH
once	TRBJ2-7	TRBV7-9	ASSSGTGGYEQY
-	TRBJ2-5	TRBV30	AWSVLTGIYETQY
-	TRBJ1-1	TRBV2	ASSAFPGQANTEAF
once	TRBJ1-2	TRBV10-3	AISESRGDYGYT
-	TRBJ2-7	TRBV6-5	ASSTSPYEQY
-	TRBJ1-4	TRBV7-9	ASSLVLDSDEKLF
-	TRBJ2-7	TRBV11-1	ASSPSSYEQY
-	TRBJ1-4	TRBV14	ASSRGQLNEKLF
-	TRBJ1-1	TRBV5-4	ASSLGSKAAF
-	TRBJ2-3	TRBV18	ASSPRDSTDTQY
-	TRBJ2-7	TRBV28	AVEQGQGYEQY
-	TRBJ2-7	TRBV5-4	ASSRLAGGPYEQY